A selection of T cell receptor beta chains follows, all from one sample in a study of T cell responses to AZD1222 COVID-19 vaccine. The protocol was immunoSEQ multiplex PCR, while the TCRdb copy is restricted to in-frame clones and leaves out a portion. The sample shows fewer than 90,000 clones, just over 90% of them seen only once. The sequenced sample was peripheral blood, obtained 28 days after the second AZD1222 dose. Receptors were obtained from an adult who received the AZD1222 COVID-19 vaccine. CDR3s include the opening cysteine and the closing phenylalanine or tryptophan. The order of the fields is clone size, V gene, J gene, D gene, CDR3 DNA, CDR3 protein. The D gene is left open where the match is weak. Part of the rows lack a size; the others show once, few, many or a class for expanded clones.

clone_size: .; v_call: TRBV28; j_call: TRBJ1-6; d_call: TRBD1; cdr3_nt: TGTGCCAGCAAGTCGGGACAGGGGTGGACACCCCTCCACTTT; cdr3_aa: CASKSGQGWTPLHF
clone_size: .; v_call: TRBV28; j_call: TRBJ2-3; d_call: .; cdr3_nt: TGTGCCAGCAGGGGTGCAGGGACAGATACGCAGTATTTT; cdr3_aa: CASRGAGTDTQYF
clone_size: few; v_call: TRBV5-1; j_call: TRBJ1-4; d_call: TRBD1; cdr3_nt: TGCGCCAGCAGCTCGGGACAGGGTGTACGAGGGGACGAAAAACTGTTTTTT; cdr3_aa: CASSSGQGVRGDEKLFF
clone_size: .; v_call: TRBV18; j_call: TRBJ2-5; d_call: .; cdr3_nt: TGTGCCAGCTCACCACCGGGGCCCACTAAAGAGACCCAGTACTTC; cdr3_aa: CASSPPGPTKETQYF
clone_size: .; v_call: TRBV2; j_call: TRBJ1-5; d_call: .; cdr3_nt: TGTGCCAGCAGGGCTCAGGCGGATAGCAATCAGCCCCAGCATTTT; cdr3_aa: CASRAQADSNQPQHF
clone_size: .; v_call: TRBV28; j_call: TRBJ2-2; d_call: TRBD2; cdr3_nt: TGTGCCAGCGTTGTAGCGGGAGGATTGTCCGGGGAGCTGTTTTTT; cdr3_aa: CASVVAGGLSGELFF
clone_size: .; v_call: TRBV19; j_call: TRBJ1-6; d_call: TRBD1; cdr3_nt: TGTGCCAGTAGTTCATTAGGACAGGGGAGGTCACCCCTCCACTTT; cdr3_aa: CASSSLGQGRSPLHF
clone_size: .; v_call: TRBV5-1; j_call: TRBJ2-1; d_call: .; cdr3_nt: TGCGCCAGCACCGGCCAGGGGCGCCCGGGTGAGCAGTTCTTC; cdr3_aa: CASTGQGRPGEQFF
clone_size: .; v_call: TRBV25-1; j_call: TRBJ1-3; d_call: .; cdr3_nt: TGTGCCAGCCAGGGATTGGACAGTTTTTTTCCTCCTGGAAACACCATATATTTT; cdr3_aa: CASQGLDSFFPPGNTIYF
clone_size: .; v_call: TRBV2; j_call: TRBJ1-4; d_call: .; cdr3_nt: TGTGCCAGCAGTTACTCCAGGCTTAATGAAAAACTGTTTTTT; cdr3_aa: CASSYSRLNEKLFF
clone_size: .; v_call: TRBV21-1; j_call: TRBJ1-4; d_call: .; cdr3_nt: TGTGCCAGCGTTCCGTTTGGCAGGGCGGGGATGGATGAAAAACTGTTTTTT; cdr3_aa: CASVPFGRAGMDEKLFF
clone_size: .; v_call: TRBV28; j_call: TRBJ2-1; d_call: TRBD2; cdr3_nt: TGTGCCAGCAGTCCCTCCTTGCGGGGGAACTCAGAGCAGTTCTTC; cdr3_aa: CASSPSLRGNSEQFF
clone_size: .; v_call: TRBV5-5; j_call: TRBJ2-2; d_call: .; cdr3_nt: TGTGCCAGCACCACCCGTCCCGGGGAGCTGTTTTTT; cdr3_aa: CASTTRPGELFF
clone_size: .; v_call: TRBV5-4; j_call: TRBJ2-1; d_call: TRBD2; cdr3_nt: TGTGCCAGCAGCCGCAGCGTAGCGGGAAATGAGCAGTTCTTC; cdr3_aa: CASSRSVAGNEQFF
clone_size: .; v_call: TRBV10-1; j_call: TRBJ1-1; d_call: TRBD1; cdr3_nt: TGCGCCAGCAGCCCCGGGGGGCAGGGGGCCACTGAAGCTTTCTTT; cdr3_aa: CASSPGGQGATEAFF
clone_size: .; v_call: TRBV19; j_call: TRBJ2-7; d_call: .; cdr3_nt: TGTGCCAGTAGTATTGGTCCCGGACAACCCCCTCCCTACGAGCAGTACTTC; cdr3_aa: CASSIGPGQPPPYEQYF
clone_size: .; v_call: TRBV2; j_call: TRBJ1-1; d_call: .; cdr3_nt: TGTGCCAGCAGTATACAGGGCCGGAGGACTGAAGCTTTCTTT; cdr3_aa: CASSIQGRRTEAFF
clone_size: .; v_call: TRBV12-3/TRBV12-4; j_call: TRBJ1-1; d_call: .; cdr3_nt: TGTGCCAGCAGGATAGGAGGGACTGAAGCTTTCTTT; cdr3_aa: CASRIGGTEAFF
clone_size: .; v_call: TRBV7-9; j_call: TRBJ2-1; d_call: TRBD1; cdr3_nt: TGTGCCAGCAGCCCAGGACAGGGACCCCCAAATGAGCAGTTCTTC; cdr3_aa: CASSPGQGPPNEQFF
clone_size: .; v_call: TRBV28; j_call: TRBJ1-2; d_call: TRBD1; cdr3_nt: TGTGCCAGCAGCCTTTCCCCGGGACAGGGACTTCGTGGCTACACCTTC; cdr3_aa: CASSLSPGQGLRGYTF
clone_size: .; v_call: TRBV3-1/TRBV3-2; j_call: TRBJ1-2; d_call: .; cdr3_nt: TGTGCCAGCAGCCAAGGGCGGTACTATGGCTACACCTTC; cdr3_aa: CASSQGRYYGYTF
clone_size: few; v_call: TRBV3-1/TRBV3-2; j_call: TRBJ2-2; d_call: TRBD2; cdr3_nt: TGTGCCAGCAGCCCACGTGCGGGGGTGGGGAGCGGGGAGCTGTTTTTT; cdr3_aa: CASSPRAGVGSGELFF
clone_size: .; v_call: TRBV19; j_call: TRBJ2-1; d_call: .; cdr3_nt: TGTGCCAGTAGTATCAATTCAAACAACAATGAGCAGTTCTTC; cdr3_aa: CASSINSNNNEQFF